This T cell receptor beta chain was documented in a study of cytomegalovirus exposure and HLA in healthy donors. Study details: The use of the same platform for the roughly 130 validation repertoires and the 650 to 850 first-cohort repertoires was reported by a later analysis.

Trimming pared 3 bases from V and 2 bases from J, leaving 6 bases between. Looked up from germline, CDR1 is LGHNA and CDR2 is YSLEER. The length of the CDR3 is 13 residues. Sequenced by immunoSEQ multiplex PCR; TCRdb stores in-frame clones only, minus some. The sample consists of tens of thousands of clones, 94% of them appearing once. Sequenced input: PBMCs. This chain links TRBV4-3 with TRBJ2-3; D is uncertain. The sequence derives from a woman aged 18-29 years in good health and CMV-seropositive. CDR3 in amino acids: CASSQALTDTQYF. In DNA form, the CDR3 reads TGCGCCAGCAGCCAGGCCCTCACAGATACGCAGTATTTT.